This passage covers 20 T cell receptor beta chains from one sample sequenced in a study of STAT5B mutations in CD4+ large granular lymphocyte leukemia. Some clones are missing from TCRdb's copy, which holds only in-frame ones; the method was immunoSEQ multiplex PCR. The sample consists of roughly 19,000 clones, 65% to 80% of them appearing once. Sequencing input: CD4+ T cells from blood buffy coats. These receptors were collected from a human donor in good health.

The DNA for the CDR3 is TGTGCAGGAGGGTTGGGCACAGATACGCAGTATTTT. It codes for CAGGLGTDTQYF. The chain links TRBV2 to TRBJ2-3, with D perhaps matching TRBD2 (6 bases). The V gene's germline CDR1 is SNHLY and CDR2 FYNNEI. The CDR3 totals 12 residues.

V usage is TRBV7-8 and J usage is TRBJ1-5, with a tentative D call TRBD1 (6 bases). Germline CDR1 is SGHVS and CDR2 is FQNEAQ. The germline V and J ends were trimmed by 0 bases and 4 bases, with 10 bases remaining between them. This CDR3 is built from 15 residues. For the CDR3, the DNA is TGTGCCAGCAGCTTAGCTCAGGGGCGGAATCAGCCCCAGCATTTT. This gives the protein CASSLAQGRNQPQHF.

The rearrangement links TRBV2 to TRBJ1-6; no reliable D call. This CDR3 is built from 14 residues. V dropped 5 bases and J dropped 2 bases, with 7 bases sitting between them. In germline, CDR1 is SNHLY, CDR2 FYNNEI. For the CDR3, the DNA is TGTGCCAGCAGTCTTAGCCCCTATAATTCACCCCTCCACTTT. Translation: CASSLSPYNSPLHF.

The DNA of the CDR3 is TGTGCCAGCAGCCTCGATCCGACAGGGGTAACAGATACGCAGTATTTT. This sequence encodes CASSLDPTGVTDTQYF. The chain combines TRBV9 with TRBJ2-3; TRBD1 agrees at 8 bases. Germline V lookup: CDR1 SGDLS, CDR2 YYNGEE. This CDR3 region has 16 residues. After removal of 4 bases from V and 3 bases from J, the junction contained 10 bases not matched to a gene.

The chain couples TRBV9 to TRBJ2-7; TRBD2 agrees at 8 bases. Germline CDR1 and CDR2: SGDLS and YYNGEE. The CDR3 totals 14 residues. Unmatched junction bases numbered 4, after V lost 4 bases and J lost 1 base. CDR3 DNA: TGTGCCAGCAGCCCACGGGAGGGGTCCTACGAGCAGTACTTC. Residues: CASSPREGSYEQYF. Based on the CDR3 plus reference TRBV9 and TRBJ2-7, the full variable domain is DSGVTQTPKHLITATGQRVTLRCSPRSGDLSVYWYQQSLDQGLQFLIQYYNGEERAKGNILERFSAQQFPDLHSELNLSSLELGDSALYFCASSPREGSYEQYFGPGTRLTVT.

This clone was found once. The rearrangement joins TRBV30 to TRBJ2-1; D is perhaps TRBD2 (6 bases). Between the trimmed V and J ends, which lost 8 bases and 0 bases, there was a span of 11 bases. CDR1 and CDR2 (germline): GTSNPN, SVGIG (reference sequence). The CDR3 is made up of 13 amino acids. CDR3 in amino acids: CAVADSSYNEQFF. The CDR3 coding sequence is TGTGCCGTAGCGGATAGCTCCTACAATGAGCAGTTCTTC.

DNA of the CDR3: TGTGCCAGCAGTCGACTAGCGGGGTCCTACGAGCAGTACTTC. Translating it yields CASSRLAGSYEQYF. This chain links TRBV14 with TRBJ2-7, with 11 bases lining up with TRBD2. Germline V gives CDR1 SGHDN, CDR2 FVKESK. The V and J ends lost 6 bases and 1 base, in that order; junction bases with no gene match: 2. This CDR3 spans 14 amino acids.

This clone was picked up a small number of times. The genes are TRBV7-2 and TRBJ2-7, with TRBD2 matching over 11 bases. CDR1 is SGHTA, CDR2 FQGNSA, per germline. The CDR3 loop spans 15 amino acids. With 1 base clipped from V and 3 bases from J, the junction kept 2 bases outside the gene matches. In DNA, the CDR3 is TGTGCCAGCAGCTTAGACACTAGCGGGAGCTACGAGCAGTACTTC. This translates into CASSLDTSGSYEQYF.

This clone was observed a few times. J is TRBJ1-5 and V is TRBV19; possible D gene TRBD1, 5 bases. Germline V gene lookup returns CDR1 LNHDA and CDR2 SQIVND (reference sequence). CDR3 length: 16 residues. V dropped 8 bases and J dropped 0 bases, with 17 bases sitting between them. The DNA for the CDR3 is TGTGCCAGTCGTGGACAAGAACGAACTAGCAATCAGCCCCAGCATTTT. This translates into CASRGQERTSNQPQHF. Drawing the rest from reference TRBV19 and TRBJ1-5, the complete variable domain is DGGITQSPKYLFRKEGQNVTLSCEQNLNHDAMYWYRQDPGQGLRLIYYSQIVNDFQKGDIAEGYSVSREKKESFPLTVTSAQKNPTAFYLCASRGQERTSNQPQHFGDGTRLSIL.

The rearrangement uses TRBV5-1 and TRBJ1-2; TRBD1 aligns across 9 bases. The CDR3 is 15 amino acids. Trimming cost V 0 bases and J 4 bases; bases outside gene matches: 4. CDR1 SGHRS and CDR2 YFSETQ come from the germline V gene. The CDR3 here is CASSLGTGEIYGYTF. The CDR3 DNA sequence: TGCGCCAGCAGCTTGGGGACAGGGGAGATCTATGGCTACACCTTC.

V usage is TRBV29-1 and J usage is TRBJ1-2, with 7 bases identical to TRBD1. Germline V CDR1 and CDR2: SQVTM, ANQGSEA. CDR3 length equals 14 residues. After removal of 4 bases from V and 0 bases from J, the junction contained 5 bases not matched to a gene. In DNA form, the CDR3 reads TGCAGCGTTGTATCCAGGGGGGCTAACTATGGCTACACCTTC. Its protein product is CSVVSRGANYGYTF.

This clone was seen a few times. The chain carries TRBV6-5 and TRBJ1-1, with 7 bases that match TRBD1. The CDR3 is made up of 14 amino acids. J was trimmed by 5 bases and V by 6 bases; bases with no gene match: 9. The germline gives CDR1 MNHEY, CDR2 SVGAGI. CDR3 amino acids: CASSPTGAKTEAFF. The CDR3, as DNA: TGTGCCAGCAGCCCTACAGGGGCGAAAACTGAAGCTTTCTTT.

The V and J genes are TRBV10-3 and TRBJ2-1; D remains ambiguous. The CDR3 consists of 16 residues. The germline V and J ends were trimmed by 4 bases and 0 bases, with 13 bases remaining between them. Germline V gene data show CDR1 as ENHRY and CDR2 as SYGVKD. The CDR3 here is CAISGAGRGSYNEQFF. CDR3 in DNA: TGTGCCATCAGTGGGGCAGGACGTGGCTCCTACAATGAGCAGTTCTTC.

This clone was observed once. This chain connects TRBV28 to TRBJ1-5; TRBD1 might be the D (6 bases). The CDR3 is 15 amino acids. Germline-derived CDR1 and CDR2 are MDHEN and SYDVKM. V lost 6 bases and J lost 0, with 12 bases in between. The CDR3 here is CASRLIRGSNQPQHF. CDR3 bases: TGTGCCAGCAGGCTTATCAGGGGTAGCAATCAGCCCCAGCATTTT.

This chain links TRBV5-6 with TRBJ1-4; D uncertain. CDR1 is SGHDT, CDR2 YYEEEE, per germline. There are 16 residues in the CDR3. Trimming removed 4 bases at V and 0 bases at J, with 13 bases between. CDR3 coding DNA: TGTGCCAGCAGCCCGCAGGATTTTGCAACTAATGAAAAACTGTTTTTT. This translates into CASSPQDFATNEKLFF.

This chain joins TRBV9 and TRBJ1-1, with a tentative D call TRBD1 (5 bases). V lost 4 bases to trimming and J lost 1 base, with 11 bases between them. The CDR3 sequence is 14 residues long. Per germline, CDR1 SGDLS and CDR2 YYNGEE. The CDR3: CASSTTGGNTEAFF. Written as DNA, the CDR3 is TGTGCCAGCAGCACAACGGGGGGGAACACTGAAGCTTTCTTT. Filled out from reference TRBV9 and TRBJ1-1, the complete variable domain reads DSGVTQTPKHLITATGQRVTLRCSPRSGDLSVYWYQQSLDQGLQFLIQYYNGEERAKGNILERFSAQQFPDLHSELNLSSLELGDSALYFCASSTTGGNTEAFFGQGTRLTVV.

This clone was seen a handful of times. The chain joins TRBV5-6 to TRBJ1-1, with TRBD1 identical over 10 bases. V shed 3 bases, J shed 0 bases, and the junction held 2 bases outside the gene matches. The germline CDR1 and CDR2 sequences are SGHDT and YYEEEE. The CDR3 is 15 residues long. The CDR3 protein is CASSYGQGVNTEAFF. The CDR3 nucleotides read TGTGCCAGCAGCTATGGACAGGGGGTGAACACTGAAGCTTTCTTT.

The chain carries TRBV29-1 and TRBJ1-3, with TRBD1 as a possible D gene (5 bases). Per germline, CDR1 SQVTM and CDR2 ANQGSEA. Trimming left V 6 bases short and J 4 bases short, with 13 bases between. CDR3 size: 13 residues. CDR3 nucleotide sequence: TGCAGCGTGACGGGGACGGGAGGAAACACCATATATTTT. As protein: CSVTGTGGNTIYF.

The chain couples TRBV4-1 to TRBJ1-1; D may be TRBD1 (5 bases). The V end lost 0 bases, the J end lost 7 bases, and 15 bases lay between the germline ends. The CDR3 has 15 residues. CDR1 and CDR2 from the germline V gene are MGHRA and YSYEKL. The CDR3 sequence is CASSQDLRRGSEAFF. CDR3 coding DNA: TGCGCCAGCAGCCAAGATCTTAGACGGGGCAGTGAAGCTTTCTTT.

In nucleotides, the CDR3 is TGTGCCAGCAGCTTGGAGGGATTGGCAGCCTATAATGAAAAACTGTTTTTT. As protein: CASSLEGLAAYNEKLFF. V gene TRBV7-9 combines with J gene TRBJ1-4; D remains unclear. CDR1 SEHNR and CDR2 FQNEAQ come from the germline V gene (reference sequence). The CDR3 contains 17 residues. V was trimmed by 3 bases and J by 4 bases, leaving 18 bases between them.